This T cell receptor (beta chain) was obtained from a study of blood T cell repertoires in COVID-19. The assay was immunoSEQ multiplex PCR, and TCRdb's table has in-frame clones only and misses some. The profile shows about 360,000 clones, approximately 86% of them singletons. Germline V gene lookup returns CDR1 SGHNT and CDR2 YYREEE (reference sequence). Trimming cost V 0 bases and J 6 bases; bases outside gene matches: 8. The CDR3 consists of 15 residues. Sequencing was performed on peripheral blood. The rearrangement uses TRBV5-4 and TRBJ2-7; 8 bases match TRBD2. The sequence was collected from a woman aged 55-69 years with COVID-19, enrolled during active disease. The CDR3 reads CASSLGRTSGSEQYF. The CDR3 DNA reads as TGTGCCAGCAGCTTGGGACGTACTAGCGGTTCCGAGCAGTACTTC.